These 7 T cell receptor beta chains were sequenced from one sample in a study of blood T cell repertoires in COVID-19. Libraries were prepared by immunoSEQ multiplex PCR; TCRdb keeps only in-frame clonotypes and omits some of them. The sample carries approximately 190,000 clones, 82% recorded once. Sequencing was carried out using PBMCs or T cells enriched from blood (not recorded which). Receptor source: a woman aged 55-75 years with acute COVID-19.

This chain joins TRBV7-9 and TRBJ2-3, with D possibly matching TRBD1 (6 bases). Between the trimmed V and J ends, which lost 4 bases and 2 bases, there was a span of 13 bases. Germline V gives CDR1 SEHNR, CDR2 FQNEAQ (reference sequence). The CDR3 spans 15 residues. This chain's CDR3 is CASSSTQGNTDTQYF. CDR3 nucleotides: TGTGCCAGCAGCTCGACGCAGGGGAACACAGATACGCAGTATTTT.

The chain uses TRBV19 and TRBJ2-3, with TRBD2 matching over 14 bases. Losses at the gene ends were 3 bases for V and 4 bases for J; bases not matched to a gene: 9. Germline CDR1 reads LNHDA; CDR2 reads SQIVND (reference sequence). CDR3 length: 18 amino acids. The CDR3 nucleotides are TGTGCCAGTAGTATTCAAGGACTAGCGGGAGGAGTGGCAGATACGCAGTATTTT. It translates to CASSIQGLAGGVADTQYF.

CDR3 DNA sequence: TGTGCCAGCAGCTTGAACAGATTTAACACCGGGGAGCTGTTTTTT. As protein: CASSLNRFNTGELFF. The chain employs TRBV5-6 and TRBJ2-2; D remains ambiguous. V was trimmed by 1 base and J by 2 bases, leaving 9 bases between them. Germline V CDR1 and CDR2: SGHDT, YYEEEE. This CDR3 region has 15 residues.

This rearrangement joins TRBV10-3 to TRBJ2-3; possibly TRBD2 for D (6 bases). Germline V gene sequence: CDR1 ENHRY, CDR2 SYGVKD. The V gene lost 11 bases and the J gene lost 3 bases, with 9 bases spanning the gap. CDR3 length: 11 amino acids. The CDR3 sequence is CAALATDTQYF. In nucleotides, the CDR3 is TGTGCCGCTCTAGCGACAGATACGCAGTATTTT.

The chain carries TRBV7-2 and TRBJ2-5, with 14 bases identical to TRBD2. CDR1 and CDR2 (germline): SGHTA, FQGNSA. CDR3 size: 16 residues. V lost 5 bases to trimming and J lost 6 bases; unmatched junction nucleotides: 8. CDR3 in DNA: TGTGCCAGCAGCCGGGGGACTAGCGGGGGAGAAAAGACCCAGTACTTC. It yields the protein CASSRGTSGGEKTQYF.

The CDR3 spells CASSYAGTENTDTQYF. The CDR3 bases are TGTGCCAGCAGTTACGCCGGGACAGAGAACACAGATACGCAGTATTTT. The chain joins TRBV6-2 or TRBV6-3 to TRBJ2-3; TRBD1 aligns across 7 bases. CDR3 size: 16 residues. Germline CDR1 reads MNHEY; CDR2 reads SVGEGT. Germline trimming cut 2 bases from V and 2 bases from J; bases unmatched to any gene: 7.

The chain has TRBV28 and TRBJ1-4, with TRBD1 as a possible D gene (5 bases). CDR1 is MDHEN, CDR2 SYDVKM, per germline. Trimming shortened V by 4 bases and J by 0 bases, and 12 bases separated the two germline ends. This CDR3 is built from 16 residues. The CDR3 bases are TGTGCCAGCAGTTCCTCGGGGGGGGCAACTAATGAAAAACTGTTTTTT. Amino acid sequence: CASSSSGGATNEKLFF.